This T cell receptor beta chain was captured by sequencing in a study of beta chain features in type 1 diabetes. Overall study: The study examined 107,917,701 sorted cells across all samples. Study-level results: Naive, central memory and Treg TCRB repertoires appeared more alike in patients than in healthy donors.

Via CD45RO/CCR7/CD25/CD127/CD95/CD27, cells of the CD4+ naive, central memory, regulatory and stem cell-like memory subsets were sorted. Expressed TCRB transcripts were sequenced because the entire RNA isolate underwent reverse transcription. TCRdb's table, derived via immunoSEQ multiplex PCR, lists solely in-frame clones and lacks some. The data contain around 200,000 clones, less than 15% of them seen just once; the ten biggest clones take up around 0.63%. CDR1 and CDR2 (germline): SGHRS, YFSETQ. The CDR3 totals 14 residues. V was pared by 0 bases and J by 3 bases, with 10 bases between. With respect to this clone: No antigen is known for it.

The sample consisted of central memory CD4+ T cells from blood. The TCR sequence derives from a woman under 30 in good health. The chain recombines TRBV5-1 with TRBJ2-7; TRBD1 might be the D (6 bases). Here the CDR3 DNA reads TGCGCCAGCAGCTTGGACCCAGGGGTCTACGAGCAGTACTTC. Protein sequence: CASSLDPGVYEQYF.